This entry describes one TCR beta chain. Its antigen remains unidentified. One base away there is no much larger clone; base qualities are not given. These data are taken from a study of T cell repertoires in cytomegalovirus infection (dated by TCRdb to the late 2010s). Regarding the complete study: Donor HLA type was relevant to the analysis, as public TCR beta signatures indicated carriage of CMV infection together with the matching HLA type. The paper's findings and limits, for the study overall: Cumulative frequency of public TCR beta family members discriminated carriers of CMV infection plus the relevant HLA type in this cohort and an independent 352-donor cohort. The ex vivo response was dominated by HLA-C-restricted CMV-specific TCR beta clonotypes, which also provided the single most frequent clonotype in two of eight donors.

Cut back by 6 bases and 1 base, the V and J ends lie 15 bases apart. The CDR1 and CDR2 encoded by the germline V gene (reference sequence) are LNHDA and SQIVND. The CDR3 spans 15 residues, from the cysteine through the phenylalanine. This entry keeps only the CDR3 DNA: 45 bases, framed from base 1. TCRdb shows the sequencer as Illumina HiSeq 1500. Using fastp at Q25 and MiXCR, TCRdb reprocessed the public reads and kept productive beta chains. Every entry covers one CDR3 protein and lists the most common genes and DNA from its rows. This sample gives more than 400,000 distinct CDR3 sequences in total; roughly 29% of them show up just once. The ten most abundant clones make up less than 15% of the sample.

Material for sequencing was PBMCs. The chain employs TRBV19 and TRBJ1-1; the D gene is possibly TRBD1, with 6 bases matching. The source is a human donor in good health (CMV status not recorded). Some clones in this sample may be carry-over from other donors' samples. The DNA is TGTGCCAGTAGCCTATCGGGGGGCACGAACACTGAAGCTTTCTTT. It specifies CASSLSGGTNTEAFF.